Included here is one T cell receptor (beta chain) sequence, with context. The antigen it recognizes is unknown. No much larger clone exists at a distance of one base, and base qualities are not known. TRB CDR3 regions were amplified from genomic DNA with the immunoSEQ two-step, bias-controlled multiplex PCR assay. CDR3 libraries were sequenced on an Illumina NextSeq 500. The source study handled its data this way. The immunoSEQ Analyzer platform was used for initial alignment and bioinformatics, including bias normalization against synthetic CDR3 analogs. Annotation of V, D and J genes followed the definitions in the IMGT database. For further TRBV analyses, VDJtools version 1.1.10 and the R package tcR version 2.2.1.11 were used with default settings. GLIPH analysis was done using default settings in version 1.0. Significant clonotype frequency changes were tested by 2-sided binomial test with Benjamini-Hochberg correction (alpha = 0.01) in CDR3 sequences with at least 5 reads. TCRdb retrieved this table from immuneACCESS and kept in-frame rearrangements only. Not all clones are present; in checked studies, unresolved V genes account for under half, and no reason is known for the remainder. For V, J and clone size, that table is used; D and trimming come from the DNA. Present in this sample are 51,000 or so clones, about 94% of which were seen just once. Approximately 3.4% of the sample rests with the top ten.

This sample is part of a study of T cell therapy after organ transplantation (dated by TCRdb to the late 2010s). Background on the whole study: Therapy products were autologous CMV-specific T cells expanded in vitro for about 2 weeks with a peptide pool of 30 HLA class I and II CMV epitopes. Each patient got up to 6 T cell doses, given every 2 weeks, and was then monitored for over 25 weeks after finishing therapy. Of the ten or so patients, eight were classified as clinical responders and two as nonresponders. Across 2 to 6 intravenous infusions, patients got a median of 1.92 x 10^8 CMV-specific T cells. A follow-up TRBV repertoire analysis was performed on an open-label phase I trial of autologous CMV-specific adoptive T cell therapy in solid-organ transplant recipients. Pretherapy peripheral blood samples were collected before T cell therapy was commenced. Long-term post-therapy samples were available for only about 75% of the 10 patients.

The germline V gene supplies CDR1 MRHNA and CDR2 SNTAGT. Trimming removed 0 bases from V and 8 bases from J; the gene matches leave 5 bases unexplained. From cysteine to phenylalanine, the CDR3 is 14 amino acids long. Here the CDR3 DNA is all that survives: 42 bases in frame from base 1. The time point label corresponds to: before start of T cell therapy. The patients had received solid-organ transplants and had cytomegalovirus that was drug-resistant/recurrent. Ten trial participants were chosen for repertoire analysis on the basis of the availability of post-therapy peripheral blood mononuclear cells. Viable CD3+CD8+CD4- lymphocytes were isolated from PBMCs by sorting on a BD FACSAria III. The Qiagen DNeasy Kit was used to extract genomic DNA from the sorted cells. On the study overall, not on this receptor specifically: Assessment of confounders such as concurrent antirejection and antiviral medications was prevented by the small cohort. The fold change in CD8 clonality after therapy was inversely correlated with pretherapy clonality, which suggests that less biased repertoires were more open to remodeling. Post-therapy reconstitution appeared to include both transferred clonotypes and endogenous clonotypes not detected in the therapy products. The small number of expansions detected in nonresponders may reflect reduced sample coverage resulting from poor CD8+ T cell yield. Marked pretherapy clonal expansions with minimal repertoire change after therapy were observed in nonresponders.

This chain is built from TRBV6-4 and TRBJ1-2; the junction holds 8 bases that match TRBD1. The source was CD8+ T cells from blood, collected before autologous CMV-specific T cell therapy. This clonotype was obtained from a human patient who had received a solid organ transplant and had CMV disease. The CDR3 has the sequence CASSDSWAGGGYTF. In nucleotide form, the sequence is TGTGCCAGCAGTGACTCATGGGCAGGGGGCGGCTACACCTTC.